The rows below give T cell receptor beta chains drawn from one sample of a study of T cell repertoires in cytomegalovirus infection. One entry per CDR3 protein, called by TCRdb with MiXCR from the reads. The table lists about 180,000 distinct CDR3 sequences, 17% of them singletons, with approximately 25% in the top ten. The sample taken for sequencing was CD8+ T cells from PBMCs. Every receptor here comes from a human donor in good health (CMV status not recorded). Some clones in this sample may be carry-over from other donors' samples. The CDR3 runs from the conserved cysteine through the conserved F or W. A D gene is named only where the DNA matches it firmly. Clone size, where shown, is once, few, many, or a class for clones that have expanded.

J gene,V gene,D gene,clone size,CDR3 DNA,CDR3 protein
TRBJ1-1,TRBV12-3/TRBV12-4,NA,NA,TGTGCCAGCAGTTTTGGGCCTGGACAGACACGAACAACTGAAGCTTTCTTT,CASSFGPGQTRTTEAFF
TRBJ2-1,TRBV6-2/TRBV6-3,TRBD1,few,TGTGCCAGCAGTACGCCGGGACAGGGTGTGCATGAGCAGTTCTTC,CASSTPGQGVHEQFF
TRBJ2-1,TRBV7-7,NA,NA,TGTGCCAGCAGCCAGGGGCCAGTTCTGGTTGGCAATGAGCAGTTCTTC,CASSQGPVLVGNEQFF
TRBJ2-4,TRBV7-9,TRBD2,few,TGTGCCAGCAGCCGCTTTGCGGGAGAGGCCAAAAACATTCAGTACTTC,CASSRFAGEAKNIQYF
TRBJ1-2,TRBV12-3/TRBV12-4,NA,NA,TGTGCCAGCAGTCCTCGAACAGTGGTGCACACCTTC,CASSPRTVVHTF
TRBJ1-5,TRBV12-3/TRBV12-4,NA,few,TGTGCCAGCAGTGAGGTGGTGGCTGTGGATAGCAATCAGCCCCAGCATTTT,CASSEVVAVDSNQPQHF
TRBJ1-2,TRBV12-3/TRBV12-4,NA,few,TGTGCCAGCAGTCGGAGGGTTTCGATCTATGGCTACACCTTC,CASSRRVSIYGYTF
TRBJ2-1,TRBV12-3/TRBV12-4,NA,NA,TGTGCCAGCAGTTTCTTTGAGGGAGACAATGAGCAGTTCTTC,CASSFFEGDNEQFF
TRBJ1-2,TRBV19,NA,few,TGTGCCAGTACCCCCCAGACAGAATCTAACTATGGCTACACCTTC,CASTPQTESNYGYTF
TRBJ2-1,TRBV7-3,NA,NA,TGTGCCAGCAGCCCCGTAAGTGGGGGGCTCAATGAGCAGTTCTTC,CASSPVSGGLNEQFF
TRBJ2-1,TRBV6-2/TRBV6-3,NA,NA,TGTGCCAGCAGCCCCCCCGGGGTTGACAATGAGCAGTTCTTC,CASSPPGVDNEQFF
TRBJ2-3,TRBV12-3/TRBV12-4,NA,few,TGTGCCAGCAGTCTCATCAGGAACACAGATACGCAGTATTTT,CASSLIRNTDTQYF
TRBJ2-5,TRBV10-2,TRBD2,few,TGCGCCAGCAGTGGATTGAGGACTAGCGGGGGGCCGGAGGAGACCCAGTACTTC,CASSGLRTSGGPEETQYF
TRBJ1-6,TRBV20-1,TRBD1,few,TGCAGTGCTCTCGACAGGGAAGGGGACTCACCCCTCCACTTT,CSALDREGDSPLHF
TRBJ2-3,TRBV5-8,TRBD1,NA,TGTGCCAGCAGCGCGGGACAGGGGACAGATACGCAGTATTTT,CASSAGQGTDTQYF
TRBJ2-7,TRBV7-9,NA,few,TGTGCCAGCAGCTTAGAGGCGGCACCCCTCTACGAGCAGTACTTC,CASSLEAAPLYEQYF
TRBJ2-7,TRBV7-8,NA,few,TGTGCCAGCAGCCCAAGCCCCCAGTACGAGCAGTACTTC,CASSPSPQYEQYF
TRBJ1-2,TRBV7-9,NA,few,TGTGCCAGCAGCTTGAGTGGCCTTAACTATGGCTACACCTTC,CASSLSGLNYGYTF
TRBJ1-3,TRBV6-6,TRBD1,few,TGTGCCAGCAGCCACGAAGGACCGGGACAGGGCCGTAAGGGTGGAAACACCATATATTTT,CASSHEGPGQGRKGGNTIYF
TRBJ1-1,TRBV24-1,NA,few,TGTGCCACCAGTGAAATTCGGACAGAAGCTTTCTTT,CATSEIRTEAFF
TRBJ1-2,TRBV7-6,NA,few,TGTGCCAGCAGCTTAGCCCCAGGTTCGGGGGGGTATGGCTACACCTTC,CASSLAPGSGGYGYTF
TRBJ1-2,TRBV7-2,NA,few,TGTGCCAGCAGCCTTGGGGCCGGGAGCAGGAACTATGGCTACACCTTC,CASSLGAGSRNYGYTF
TRBJ2-7,TRBV13,NA,NA,TGTGCCAGCAGCTTAAGCTGGAGCTCCTACGAGCAGTACTTC,CASSLSWSSYEQYF
TRBJ2-1,TRBV6-5,NA,NA,TGTGCCAGCAGTTACGGGCCGGGAAATAATGAGCAGTTCTTC,CASSYGPGNNEQFF
TRBJ1-1,TRBV4-3,NA,NA,TGCGCCAGCAGCCAGTTTTTCCGGGACACCCTTGCTGAAGCTTTCTTT,CASSQFFRDTLAEAFF
TRBJ2-7,TRBV6-2/TRBV6-3,TRBD2,NA,TGTGCCAGCAGTTACCCGGCTAGCGGGGGGCCAGGAACTATCGAGCAGTACTTC,CASSYPASGGPGTIEQYF
TRBJ2-1,TRBV7-6,TRBD2,few,TGTGCTAGCAGCTCCCGACTAGCGGGGATCAATGAGCAGTTCTTC,CASSSRLAGINEQFF
TRBJ2-3,TRBV5-6,NA,few,TGTGCCAGCAGCTTGTTCCCCGCCGATACGCAGTATTTT,CASSLFPADTQYF
TRBJ1-2,TRBV29-1,NA,NA,TGCAGCGTTGAACCGTACAGGGAAACAGGTTATGGCTACACCTTC,CSVEPYRETGYGYTF
TRBJ1-1,TRBV20-1,NA,NA,TGCAGTGCTAGAGATGAGGTTATCCGGGAATTCATGAACACTGAAGCTTTCTTT,CSARDEVIREFMNTEAFF
TRBJ2-3,TRBV4-3,NA,few,TGCGCCAGCAGCCAAGATCCAGTCTGGGATACGCAGTATTTT,CASSQDPVWDTQYF
TRBJ2-2,TRBV4-3,NA,few,TGCGCCAGCAGCCAGCTCTTGAACAGGGCCTCGAACACCGGGGAGCTGTTTTTT,CASSQLLNRASNTGELFF
TRBJ2-7,TRBV2,NA,NA,TGTGCCAGCACGAGCGGACAGAGGGTTACCTACGAGCAGTACTTC,CASTSGQRVTYEQYF
TRBJ2-7,TRBV5-6,TRBD1,NA,TGTGCCAGCAGCCAGGAATGGAGACAGGGGGCGAATTCCTACGAGCAGTACTTC,CASSQEWRQGANSYEQYF
TRBJ2-4,TRBV28,NA,few,TGTGCCAGCAGTTCGGCCCTTAATCCAGACATTCAGTACTTC,CASSSALNPDIQYF
TRBJ1-3,TRBV28,NA,many,TGTGCCAGCAGGCCGGGGGTCTCTGGAAACACCATATATTTT,CASRPGVSGNTIYF
TRBJ1-5,TRBV4-1,TRBD1,NA,TGCGCCAGCAGCCGGGAACCGGGACAGGGGTTTCGACAGCCCCAGCATTTT,CASSREPGQGFRQPQHF
TRBJ1-1,TRBV6-2/TRBV6-3,NA,few,TGTGCCAGCAGGCTGATGTCGGGGGGCTGGACTGAAGCTTTCTTT,CASRLMSGGWTEAFF
TRBJ2-5,TRBV7-9,NA,few,TGTGCCAGCAGCTTACTCAGGGAGACCCAGTACTTC,CASSLLRETQYF
TRBJ1-1,TRBV19,NA,few,TGTGCCAGTAGTCCCTCCACAGGGAACACTGAAGCTTTCTTT,CASSPSTGNTEAFF
TRBJ2-7,TRBV7-2,NA,NA,TGTGCCAGCAGCTTAGGGGGGGAGGTCGGGACCTACGAGCAGTACTTC,CASSLGGEVGTYEQYF
TRBJ2-1,TRBV12-3/TRBV12-4,TRBD2,NA,TGTGCCAGCAGTCCCCTCGCGGGGGGCGATTTCAATGAGCAGTTCTTC,CASSPLAGGDFNEQFF